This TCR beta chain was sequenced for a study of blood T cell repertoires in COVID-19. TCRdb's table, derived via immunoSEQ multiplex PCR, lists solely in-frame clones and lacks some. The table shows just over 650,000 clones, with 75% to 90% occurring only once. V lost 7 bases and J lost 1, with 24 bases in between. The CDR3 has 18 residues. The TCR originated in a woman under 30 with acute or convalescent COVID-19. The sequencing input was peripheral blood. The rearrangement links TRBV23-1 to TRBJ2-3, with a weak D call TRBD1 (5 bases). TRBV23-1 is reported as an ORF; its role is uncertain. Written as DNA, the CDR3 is TGCGCCAGCATCCCCCCTCCCCCCCGGACAACTTGCACAGATACGCAGTATTTT. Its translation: CASIPPPPRTTCTDTQYF.